This is a list of T cell receptor beta chains from one sample in a study of cytomegalovirus exposure and HLA in healthy donors. Produced via immunoSEQ multiplex PCR; TCRdb's table is partial and in-frame only. This table holds about 120,000 clones. The sample comprised PBMCs. These receptors all stem from a man between 18 and 35 years old in good health and CMV-seronegative. CDR3s include the opening cysteine and the closing phenylalanine or tryptophan. Each record gives: D gene, V gene, J gene, CDR3 protein, CDR3 DNA. A D gene is named only where the DNA matches it firmly.

-,TRBV6-5,TRBJ2-7,CANPPGRGYEQYF,TGTGCCAACCCCCCGGGCAGGGGATACGAGCAGTACTTC
-,TRBV25-1,TRBJ2-5,CATKERLETQYF,TGTGCCACCAAAGAGCGCCTGGAGACCCAGTACTTC
-,TRBV7-9,TRBJ2-7,CASNTGTIRTLYF,TGTGCCAGCAACACCGGGACAATTCGCACTCTTTACTTC
-,TRBV7-3,TRBJ2-2,CASSMRGGSGELFF,TGTGCCAGCAGTATGAGGGGGGGGTCCGGGGAGCTGTTTTTT
-,TRBV25-1,TRBJ1-1,CASTAGVFLGAFF,TGTGCCAGCACGGCAGGGGTGTTTTTGGGAGCTTTCTTT
-,TRBV5-1,TRBJ1-2,CASSLEQGYGYTF,TGCGCCAGCAGCTTGGAGCAGGGCTATGGCTACACCTTC
TRBD2,TRBV5-6,TRBJ2-5,CASGLAGETQYF,TGTGCCAGCGGACTAGCGGGGGAGACCCAGTACTTC
-,TRBV4-3,TRBJ1-2,CASSQSRQDGYTF,TGCGCCAGCAGCCAATCCCGACAGGATGGCTACACCTTC
-,TRBV4-2,TRBJ2-3,CASSQEDTTDTQYF,TGTGCCAGCAGCCAAGAGGACACCACAGATACGCAGTATTTT
-,TRBV4-1,TRBJ2-4,CASSQEGWTALAKNIQYF,TGCGCCAGCAGCCAAGAAGGATGGACAGCCTTAGCCAAAAACATTCAGTACTTC
TRBD2,TRBV28,TRBJ2-7,CASSQPLTSGESSYEQYF,TGTGCCAGCAGCCAGCCCTTGACTAGCGGGGAGAGCTCCTACGAGCAGTACTTC
-,TRBV19,TRBJ1-5,CASSVRQYQPQHF,TGTGCCAGTAGTGTACGACAGTATCAGCCCCAGCATTTT
TRBD2,TRBV10-1,TRBJ2-2,CASSETSGKTGTGELFF,TGCGCCAGCAGTGAAACTAGCGGGAAGACGGGGACCGGGGAGCTGTTTTTT
-,TRBV5-6,TRBJ2-7,CASSLRDRSYEQYF,TGTGCCAGCAGCTTGAGAGACAGATCCTACGAGCAGTACTTC
TRBD1,TRBV7-9,TRBJ1-1,CASSLEGQGGKEAFF,TGTGCCAGCAGCTTAGAGGGACAGGGGGGAAAGGAAGCTTTCTTT
-,TRBV29-1,TRBJ1-1,CSGGQLNTEAFF,TGCAGCGGTGGACAGTTGAACACTGAAGCTTTCTTT
TRBD1,TRBV27,TRBJ2-7,CASTIQGDIPSRQYF,TGTGCCAGCACCATCCAGGGGGATATCCCCTCGAGGCAGTACTTC
TRBD1,TRBV27,TRBJ2-1,CASSHSIRQGYNEQFF,TGTGCCAGCAGTCATTCTATAAGACAGGGCTACAATGAGCAGTTCTTC
-,TRBV7-8,TRBJ2-3,CASSYLTIPPDTQYF,TGTGCCAGCAGCTACCTGACTATCCCCCCAGATACGCAGTATTTT
-,TRBV27,TRBJ1-1,CASTGNTEAFF,TGTGCCAGCACAGGGAACACTGAAGCTTTCTTT
-,TRBV29-1,TRBJ1-1,CSVTIGQMNTEAFF,TGCAGCGTTACCATTGGACAGATGAACACTGAAGCTTTCTTT
-,TRBV5-6,TRBJ2-5,CASSPGVDQETQYF,TGTGCCAGCAGCCCGGGGGTTGACCAAGAGACCCAGTACTTC
-,TRBV7-2,TRBJ1-2,CASSLSGHYGYTF,TGTGCCAGCAGCTTATCGGGACATTATGGCTACACCTTC
TRBD2,TRBV6-5,TRBJ2-3,CASSFTSGTQDTQYF,TGTGCCAGCAGTTTTACTAGCGGGACTCAAGATACGCAGTATTTT
TRBD1,TRBV28,TRBJ1-5,CASSPQGVMDQPQHF,TGTGCCAGCAGTCCTCAGGGGGTGATGGATCAGCCCCAGCATTTT